The 2 T cell receptor beta chains below all came from one sample that was sequenced in a study of Ad26.COV2.S vaccination and SARS-CoV-2 variants. Assay: immunoSEQ multiplex PCR; the TCRdb copy retains only in-frame clones and omits some. The sample includes some 330,000 clones, under 90% of them seen just once. Treatment specified: some 19 received Ad26.COV2.S at low or high dose, single or two shots; about 5 received placebo; per-sample allocation not given. Sample collection was performed on day 63 after the first vaccine or placebo injection. Sequencing was performed on peripheral blood, taken in a trial of Ad26.COV2.S vaccine versus placebo. The receptors were gathered from a person aged 18-65 years who received the Ad26.COV2.S COVID-19 vaccine or a placebo.

CDR3 sequence reads: CASKLRGQAATNEKLFF. For the CDR3, the DNA is TGTGCCAGCAAATTGAGGGGACAGGCCGCAACTAATGAAAAACTGTTTTTT. The V gene is TRBV28, the J gene TRBJ1-4, with 8 bases matching TRBD1. The CDR3 has 17 residues. The trim removed 7 bases at V and 0 bases at J, leaving 10 bases unmatched. CDR1 and CDR2 (germline): MDHEN, SYDVKM.

This chain joins TRBV15 and TRBJ1-4, with D uncertain. Germline-derived CDR1 and CDR2 are LNHNV and YYDKDF (reference sequence). V was pared by 0 bases and J by 0 bases, with 5 bases between. This CDR3 has 15 residues. The CDR3 DNA reads as TGTGCCACCAGCAGAGACCCCTCAACTAATGAAAAACTGTTTTTT. Encoded protein: CATSRDPSTNEKLFF.